The 32 T cell receptor beta chains below were found in one sample sequenced in a study of blood T cell repertoires in COVID-19. Clones were read by immunoSEQ multiplex PCR, and TCRdb kept only the in-frame ones, dropping some. The sample shows roughly 330,000 clones, around 87% of them seen only once. The material sequenced was PBMCs or T cells enriched from blood (not recorded which). The receptors shown here come from a woman younger than 45 who had recovered from COVID-19.

The chain is built from TRBV11-1 and TRBJ1-2; the match to TRBD1 covers 7 bases. The CDR3 covers 14 residues. Germline V gene data show CDR1 as SGHAT and CDR2 as FQDESV (reference sequence). With 4 bases clipped from V and 2 bases from J, the junction kept 4 bases outside the gene matches. The CDR3 nucleotides read TGTGCCAGCAGCTGGGGGGACAGCAACTATGGCTACACCTTC. It codes for CASSWGDSNYGYTF.

The chain couples TRBV7-6 to TRBJ1-3, with 7 bases that match TRBD1. Trimming cost V 1 base and J 0 bases; bases outside gene matches: 9. This CDR3 contains 18 residues. CDR1 and CDR2 (germline): SGHVS, FNYEAQ. The CDR3, as DNA: TGTGCCAGCAGCTTAGAGGCGTCGGGGACAGACTCTGGAAACACCATATATTTT. This sequence encodes CASSLEASGTDSGNTIYF.

This chain uses TRBV19 with TRBJ2-7; TRBD1 aligns across 12 bases. CDR3 length: 21 residues. Trimming took 0 bases from V and 4 from J; bases not matched to a gene: 19. Per the germline V gene, CDR1 is LNHDA and CDR2 is SQIVND (reference sequence). CDR3: CASSIDLRWDRGPRSPYEQYF. DNA for the CDR3: TGTGCCAGTAGTATAGATCTCCGTTGGGACAGGGGGCCACGGTCCCCTTACGAGCAGTACTTC.

V gene TRBV7-2 combines with J gene TRBJ2-1; the match to TRBD2 covers 14 bases. CDR1 SGHTA and CDR2 FQGNSA come from the germline V gene. V dropped 5 bases and J dropped 6; count of bases not matched to a gene: 3. This CDR3 contains 15 residues. The CDR3 is CASSNGLAGGNEQFF. The CDR3 nucleotides are TGTGCCAGCAGCAATGGACTAGCGGGGGGCAATGAGCAGTTCTTC.

This clone appeared many times. CDR3 region: CASSIASGGAGELFF. The CDR3, as DNA: TGTGCCAGTAGTATAGCTAGCGGGGGGGCCGGGGAGCTGTTTTTT. The genes are TRBV19 and TRBJ2-2; 12 nucleotides line up with TRBD2. Germline-derived CDR1 and CDR2 are LNHDA and SQIVND (reference sequence). This CDR3 has 15 residues. V lost 1 base to trimming and J lost 6 bases; unmatched junction nucleotides: 0. The variable domain in full, with the rest retrieved from reference TRBV19 and TRBJ2-2, is DGGITQSPKYLFRKEGQNVTLSCEQNLNHDAMYWYRQDPGQGLRLIYYSQIVNDFQKGDIAEGYSVSREKKESFPLTVTSAQKNPTAFYLCASSIASGGAGELFFGEGSRLTVL.

V gene TRBV5-1 combines with J gene TRBJ2-3; 11 bases fit TRBD2. CDR3 length equals 17 residues. V gave up 3 bases and J gave up 0 bases; unmatched junction bases: 6. CDR1 is SGHRS, CDR2 YFSETQ, per germline. This CDR3 reads CASSSRLAGISTDTQYF. The CDR3 DNA sequence: TGCGCCAGCAGCTCCCGACTAGCGGGGATAAGCACAGATACGCAGTATTTT.

V usage is TRBV5-1 and J usage is TRBJ1-2, with D possibly being TRBD1 (6 bases). Trimming took off 5 bases at V and 4 bases at J, with 12 bases between the two ends. The germline V gene has CDR1 SGHRS and CDR2 YFSETQ. The CDR3 covers 13 residues. The CDR3 reads CASSFRTAYGYTF. In DNA form, the CDR3 reads TGCGCCAGCAGTTTTAGGACAGCCTATGGCTACACCTTC.

The chain couples TRBV7-2 to TRBJ2-5; 7 bases align to TRBD2. The CDR3 totals 17 residues. Germline V gives CDR1 SGHTA, CDR2 FQGNSA. Germline trimming cut 4 bases from V and 2 bases from J; bases unmatched to any gene: 13. CDR3 coding DNA: TGTGCCAGCAGCTGGCCCTCTTCACTAGCGATACAAGAGACCCAGTACTTC. This gives the protein CASSWPSSLAIQETQYF.

The CDR3 DNA follows: TGTGCCAGCAGCTTAGATTGGACTAGCGCAGCTGAGCAGTTCTTC. Protein sequence: CASSLDWTSAAEQFF. The chain joins TRBV11-2 to TRBJ2-1; 9 bases are a match to TRBD2. Germline loops: CDR1 SGHAT, CDR2 FQNNGV. V gave up 0 bases and J gave up 9 bases; unmatched junction bases: 6. This CDR3 is built from 15 residues.

The rearrangement links TRBV27 to TRBJ1-4; 7 bases are shared with TRBD1. V shed 4 bases and J 6 bases; nucleotides not matched to a gene: 5. The germline CDR1 and CDR2 sequences are MNHEY and SMNVEV (reference sequence). The CDR3 has 14 amino acids. Written as DNA, the CDR3 is TGTGCCAGCAGTTCCCAGGGGGGTGATGAAAAACTGTTTTTT. Translated, it gives CASSSQGGDEKLFF.

V usage is TRBV12-3 or TRBV12-4 and J usage is TRBJ1-5, with no clear D. The CDR3 extends over 13 amino acids. Between the trimmed V and J ends, which lost 3 bases and 4 bases, there was a span of 7 bases. DNA for the CDR3: TGTGCCAGCAGTTTGGCCTCAAATCAGCCCCAGCATTTT. It translates to CASSLASNQPQHF.

On this clone itself: Other DNA sequences in this specimen translate into the identical CDR3. This chain uses TRBV6-5 with TRBJ2-7, with unresolved D. The germline V and J ends were trimmed by 6 bases and 3 bases, with 6 bases remaining between them. The length of the CDR3 is 11 residues. Germline loops: CDR1 MNHEY, CDR2 SVGAGI. The CDR3 loop reads CASRTGYEQYF. In DNA form, the CDR3 reads TGTGCCAGCAGAACGGGCTACGAGCAGTACTTC.

This chain links TRBV28 with TRBJ1-4, with 9 bases fitting TRBD1. CDR3 length equals 15 residues. The V gene end was trimmed by 5 bases and the J gene end by 3 bases; junction bases not matched to a gene: 4. Germline CDR1 MDHEN, CDR2 SYDVKM. CDR3 coding DNA: TGTGCCAGCAGTCAACAGGGGGCAGCTAATGAAAAACTGTTTTTT. Amino acid sequence: CASSQQGAANEKLFF.

This clone was found a few times. The rearrangement uses TRBV4-3 and TRBJ2-7, with TRBD1 as a possible D gene (6 bases). Trimming took 0 bases from V and 2 from J, leaving 11 bases between them. This CDR3 spans 15 amino acids. CDR1 is LGHNA, CDR2 YSLEER, per germline. The chain's CDR3 is CASSQEGAGAYEQYF. In nucleotides, the CDR3 is TGCGCCAGCAGCCAAGAAGGCGCAGGGGCCTACGAGCAGTACTTC.

In its sample, this clone was seen many times. This chain joins TRBV7-9 and TRBJ1-2; D remains ambiguous. V gave up 4 bases and J gave up 0 bases, with 9 bases separating them. The germline gives CDR1 SEHNR, CDR2 FQNEAQ (reference sequence). The CDR3 covers 14 residues. The chain's CDR3 is CASSSSSANYGYTF. The CDR3 coding sequence is TGTGCCAGCAGCTCATCATCGGCTAACTATGGCTACACCTTC.

The count of this clone is one. This rearrangement joins TRBV7-9 to TRBJ2-1; 8 bases match TRBD1. The CDR3 is made up of 13 amino acids. V shed 5 bases and J 5 bases; nucleotides not matched to a gene: 2. Germline CDR1 reads SEHNR; CDR2 reads FQNEAQ (reference sequence). DNA for the CDR3: TGTGCCAGCAGCCTGGACAGGGACAATGAGCAGTTCTTC. This translates into CASSLDRDNEQFF.

V usage is TRBV5-6 and J usage is TRBJ2-3; possible D gene TRBD1, 5 bases. The germline CDR1 and CDR2 sequences are SGHDT and YYEEEE. Trimming removed 2 bases from V and 0 bases from J, with 16 bases in between. The length of the CDR3 is 17 residues. The CDR3 coding sequence is TGTGCCAGCAGCTTCGGGTGGGGCAGCCACAGCACAGATACGCAGTATTTT. Translated: CASSFGWGSHSTDTQYF.

This clone was seen just once. This rearrangement joins TRBV23-1 to TRBJ1-2; 9 positions match TRBD1. TRBV23-1 is reported as an ORF; its role is uncertain. V lost 0 bases to trimming and J lost 2 bases; unmatched junction nucleotides: 7. CDR3 length equals 17 residues. The CDR3 nucleotides read TGCGCCAGCAGTCAATCCACGGACAGGGGAGACAACTATGGCTACACCTTC. Translating it yields CASSQSTDRGDNYGYTF.

The genes are TRBV30 and TRBJ2-2, with D maybe TRBD1 (6 bases). The CDR3 has 16 amino acids. Trimming took 3 bases from V and 3 from J, leaving 17 bases between them. Germline V lookup: CDR1 GTSNPN, CDR2 SVGIG (reference sequence). The CDR3 is CAWSVFRQGYTGELFF. The DNA for the CDR3 is TGTGCCTGGAGCGTATTTCGGCAGGGGTACACCGGGGAGCTGTTTTTT.

The CDR3 sequence is CASSVVAGPNYGYTF. DNA for the CDR3: TGTGCCAGCAGCGTAGTGGCAGGGCCTAACTATGGCTACACCTTC. The chain has TRBV9 and TRBJ1-2; weak D call: TRBD1 (5 bases). In germline, CDR1 is SGDLS, CDR2 YYNGEE. This CDR3 is 15 amino acids long. The V end was cut by 0 bases, the J end by 0 bases, with 9 bases between.

V usage is TRBV5-4 and J usage is TRBJ1-2; D may be TRBD1 (6 bases). Germline lookup yields CDR1 SGHNT and CDR2 YYREEE (reference sequence). The CDR3 is 12 amino acids. Deletions cut 3 bases from V and 4 bases from J, with 7 bases between. The CDR3 DNA follows: TGTGCCAGCAGCTGGGACACCTATGGCTACACCTTC. Amino acid sequence: CASSWDTYGYTF.

The chain combines TRBV11-2 with TRBJ1-1; a possible D gene is TRBD1 (6 bases). The CDR3 length is 13 residues. V was shortened by 4 bases and J by 4 bases, with 10 bases between the two germline ends. Germline V CDR1 and CDR2: SGHAT, FQNNGV. CDR3 sequence reads: CASSWGQTTEAFF. DNA of the CDR3: TGTGCCAGCAGCTGGGGACAAACCACTGAAGCTTTCTTT. Full variable domain (remainder filled in from reference TRBV11-2 and TRBJ1-1): EAGVAQSPRYKIIEKRQSVAFWCNPISGHATLYWYQQILGQGPKLLIQFQNNGVVDDSQLPKDRFSAERLKGVDSTLKIQPAKLEDSAVYLCASSWGQTTEAFFGQGTRLTVV.

This chain links TRBV12-3 or TRBV12-4 with TRBJ1-5; D remains unclear. V was clipped by 5 bases and J by 7 bases, with 12 bases between them. The CDR3 length is 13 residues. CDR3: CASSAEFYQPQHF. The CDR3 region has the DNA TGTGCCAGCAGTGCTGAGTTTTACCAGCCCCAGCATTTT.

In nucleotides, the CDR3 is TGCAGTGCTGAGATGAACACTGAAGCTTTCTTT. Translation gives CSAEMNTEAFF. The V and J genes are TRBV20-1 and TRBJ1-1; unclear D gene. The germline V gene encodes CDR1 DFQATT and CDR2 SNEGSKA (reference sequence). V was pared by 5 bases and J by 0 bases, with 4 bases between. The CDR3 runs 11 residues.

V is TRBV3-1 (or the pseudogene TRBV3-2) and J is TRBJ2-1, with a tentative D call TRBD1 (5 bases). The CDR3 covers 15 residues. The V gene's germline CDR1 is LGHDT and CDR2 YNNKEL (reference sequence). Trimming took off 4 bases at V and 2 bases at J, with 12 bases between the two ends. Here the CDR3 reads CASSPQGIAYNEQFF. As DNA, the CDR3 is TGTGCCAGCAGCCCCCAGGGCATCGCCTACAATGAGCAGTTCTTC.

The chain uses TRBV4-1 and TRBJ2-2; 9 nucleotides agree with TRBD2. The length of the CDR3 is 17 residues. CDR1 MGHRA and CDR2 YSYEKL come from the germline V gene. V shed 0 bases and J 4 bases; nucleotides not matched to a gene: 6. The CDR3 DNA reads as TGCGCCAGCAGCCAAGATCGAATAGCGGGGGTCACCGGGGAGCTGTTTTTT. It yields the protein CASSQDRIAGVTGELFF.

This clone was detected a few times. This sequence joins TRBV6-5 and TRBJ2-7; no reliable D call. Germline CDR1 is MNHEY and CDR2 is SVGAGI. Trimming took 5 bases from V and 0 from J, leaving 8 bases between them. This CDR3 has 13 residues. In DNA, the CDR3 is TGTGCCAGCAGTCTCAGAATCTCCTACGAGCAGTACTTC. Its translation is CASSLRISYEQYF.

The rearrangement uses TRBV27 and TRBJ1-6; 9 bases fit TRBD1. J was trimmed by 6 bases and V by 5 bases; bases with no gene match: 5. CDR1 and CDR2 (germline): MNHEY, SMNVEV (reference sequence). The CDR3 consists of 15 residues. The CDR3 loop is CASSSLGQGNSPLHF. In nucleotides, the CDR3 is TGTGCCAGCAGTAGCTTGGGACAGGGTAATTCACCCCTCCACTTT.

The chain is built from TRBV30 and TRBJ1-6; D is unresolved. V lost 3 bases to trimming and J lost 7 bases, with 10 bases between them. This CDR3 region has 13 residues. Per the germline V gene, CDR1 is GTSNPN and CDR2 is SVGIG (reference sequence). In DNA, the CDR3 is TGTGCCTGGAGCCTAGAGAACAATTCACCCCTCCACTTT. It specifies CAWSLENNSPLHF.

The chain carries TRBV2 and TRBJ2-2; D perhaps matches TRBD2 (6 bases). V dropped 6 bases and J dropped 5 bases, with 19 bases sitting between them. The germline V gene encodes CDR1 SNHLY and CDR2 FYNNEI. This CDR3 spans 16 amino acids. The CDR3 is CASSSRPGLRTGELFF. CDR3 coding DNA: TGTGCCAGCAGCTCACGGCCGGGACTTAGAACCGGGGAGCTGTTTTTT.

This clone was detected only once. The gene calls are TRBV28 and TRBJ1-1; tentatively, D is TRBD1 (6 bases). Germline V gene data show CDR1 as MDHEN and CDR2 as SYDVKM. CDR3 length equals 13 residues. V lost 6 bases and J 8 bases, leaving 16 bases between the germline ends. CDR3 loop: CASRRQDTREAFF. CDR3 nucleotides: TGTGCCAGCAGACGACAGGACACCCGAGAAGCTTTCTTT.

The rearrangement links TRBV2 to TRBJ1-2; 8 positions match TRBD1. CDR3 length: 14 amino acids. The germline CDR1 and CDR2 sequences are SNHLY and FYNNEI. V shed 6 bases, J shed 2 bases, and the junction held 5 bases outside the gene matches. As DNA, the CDR3 is TGTGCCAGCAGCTCAGCAGGGGGCAACTATGGCTACACCTTC. It specifies CASSSAGGNYGYTF.